This T cell receptor beta chain was documented in a study of blood T cells in healthy people across ages. This clonotype has more than one count but fewer than ten. No fewer than 7 million PBMCs went into each sample. After removal of 8 bases from V and 5 bases from J, the junction contained 14 bases not matched to a gene. CDR3 length: 16 amino acids. Per germline, CDR1 MNHEY and CDR2 SVGEGT. Alongside a J-beta primer mix, a sample-barcoded 5' primer served in a second PCR lasting about 7 to 11 cycles. MiXCR, applied by TCRdb to the 5' RACE reads, yields one record per CDR3 protein. This table holds about a million distinct CDR3 sequences, more than 30% found once.

The genes are TRBV6-2 or TRBV6-3 and TRBJ2-1, with 8 bases aligning to TRBD1. The sequencing input was blood. The source of this sequence is a man in his late teens or twenties in good health. The CDR3 DNA reads TGTGCCAGCCGCCTCTTTATGGACAGGGCAAACAATGAGCAGTTCTTC. It yields the protein CASRLFMDRANNEQFF.